These 27 T cell receptor beta chains originate from one sample sequenced in a study of blood T cell repertoires in COVID-19. The table came from immunoSEQ multiplex PCR; TCRdb's copy has only in-frame clones and leaves some out. This sample has about 180,000 clones, with around 80% found just once. Sequencing was done on a sample of PBMCs or T cells enriched from blood (not recorded which). Receptors originate from a woman aged 45-60 years who had recovered from COVID-19.

The chain employs TRBV4-3 and TRBJ2-1; 9 positions match TRBD2. The J segment lost 1 base and the V segment lost 2 bases, leaving 6 bases of the junction unmatched. Looked up from germline, CDR1 is LGHNA and CDR2 is YSLEER. The length of the CDR3 is 17 residues. Here the CDR3 reads CASSQLLTSGSYNEQFF. The CDR3 DNA follows: TGCGCCAGCAGCCAACTGTTGACTAGCGGTTCCTACAATGAGCAGTTCTTC.

This chain links TRBV19 with TRBJ2-1; no clear D gene. Germline loops: CDR1 LNHDA, CDR2 SQIVND (reference sequence). The CDR3 loop spans 11 amino acids. With 3 bases removed from V and 9 bases from J, the gap between germline ends came to 6 bases. The CDR3 reads CASSMIGEQFF. CDR3 coding DNA: TGTGCCAGTAGTATGATCGGTGAGCAGTTCTTC.

Written as DNA, the CDR3 is TGCGCCAGCAGCCTCGGGGAGTCTCGGGATGAGCAGTTCTTC. It encodes CASSLGESRDEQFF. The chain carries TRBV5-1 and TRBJ2-1; D is perhaps TRBD2 (5 bases). Per the germline V gene, CDR1 is SGHRS and CDR2 is YFSETQ. The CDR3 spans 14 residues. With 4 bases removed from V and 8 bases from J, the gap between germline ends came to 16 bases.

This rearrangement joins TRBV11-2 to TRBJ1-4, with 8 bases matching TRBD1. V gave up 5 bases and J gave up 6 bases; unmatched junction bases: 5. Germline V gives CDR1 SGHAT, CDR2 FQNNGV. This CDR3 is built from 14 residues. CDR3 region: CASSTGQGHEKLFF. The CDR3 DNA reads TGTGCCAGCAGCACCGGACAGGGTCATGAAAAACTGTTTTTT.

A single count supports this clone. The chain is built from TRBV30 and TRBJ2-1; the match to TRBD1 covers 7 bases. J lost 0 bases, V lost 6 bases, and 11 bases had no gene match. The germline CDR1 and CDR2 sequences are GTSNPN and SVGIG (reference sequence). This CDR3 is built from 16 residues. Here the CDR3 DNA reads TGTGCCTGTACGACAGGGACCCCTAGCTCCTACAATGAGCAGTTCTTC. Translated: CACTTGTPSSYNEQFF.

This clone was counted at least ten times. The rearrangement uses TRBV2 and TRBJ1-2, with D maybe TRBD1 (5 bases). This CDR3 has 15 amino acids. V dropped 3 bases and J dropped 6 bases, with 17 bases sitting between them. Per the germline V gene, CDR1 is SNHLY and CDR2 is FYNNEI. DNA for the CDR3: TGTGCCAGCAGTGAGGGCAGGGTACCTCAAAATGGCTACACCTTC. Amino acids: CASSEGRVPQNGYTF.

J is TRBJ1-3 and V is TRBV28, with D perhaps matching TRBD1 (6 bases). Trimming stripped 7 bases from V and 8 bases from J, with 18 bases between. The germline CDR1 and CDR2 sequences are MDHEN and SYDVKM. This CDR3 region has 14 residues. The CDR3 nucleotides are TGTGCCAGCACAACCCCTGACAGGAGAGACACCATATATTTT. Translated, it gives CASTTPDRRDTIYF.

The rearrangement uses TRBV18 and TRBJ2-3; 8 nucleotides line up with TRBD2. From germline, CDR1 is KGHSH and CDR2 LQKENI. The CDR3 length is 15 residues. V was pared by 2 bases and J by 4 bases, with 5 bases of the junction left unmatched. The CDR3 here is CASSPGLAGSDTQYF. The CDR3, as DNA: TGTGCCAGCTCACCAGGTCTAGCGGGTTCAGATACGCAGTATTTT.

The CDR3 reads CASSLALAGFNEQFF. The CDR3 bases are TGTGCCAGCAGCTTAGCTCTCGCCGGGTTCAATGAGCAGTTCTTC. The chain couples TRBV7-2 to TRBJ2-1; D gene ambiguous. CDR1 is SGHTA, CDR2 FQGNSA, per germline. The ends were cut back, 0 bases at V and 6 bases at J, with 12 bases in the middle. The CDR3 has 15 amino acids. The variable domain in full, completed from reference TRBV7-2 and TRBJ2-1, reads GAGVSQSPSNKVTEKGKDVELRCDPISGHTALYWYRQSLGQGLEFLIYFQGNSAPDKSGLPSDRFSAERTGGSVSTLTIQRTQQEDSAVYLCASSLALAGFNEQFFGPGTRLTVL.

The V gene is TRBV18, the J gene TRBJ2-7, with D perhaps matching TRBD1 (6 bases). The CDR3 extends over 15 amino acids. Germline-derived CDR1 and CDR2 are KGHSH and LQKENI. Trimming shortened V by 6 bases and J by 6 bases, and 21 bases separated the two germline ends. CDR3 bases: TGTGCCAGCTCCCGTGACAGGAACACTGCGTTCGAGCAGTACTTC. Its translation: CASSRDRNTAFEQYF.

The rearrangement links TRBV18 to TRBJ2-3; 7 bases are a match to TRBD2. V gave up 0 bases and J gave up 2 bases; unmatched junction bases: 8. Germline V lookup: CDR1 KGHSH, CDR2 LQKENI. The CDR3 contains 17 residues. The DNA of the CDR3 is TGTGCCAGCTCACCACCCCCCGCTAGCGGATTCACAGATACGCAGTATTTT. Translating it yields CASSPPPASGFTDTQYF.

The chain employs TRBV6-5 and TRBJ2-3; maybe TRBD2 (5 bases). V dropped 7 bases and J dropped 2 bases, with 13 bases sitting between them. This CDR3 comprises 14 residues. CDR1 MNHEY and CDR2 SVGAGI come from the germline V gene. CDR3 protein: CASTPEGYTDTQYF. DNA of the CDR3: TGTGCCAGCACCCCCGAGGGTTACACAGATACGCAGTATTTT.

The chain has TRBV7-9 and TRBJ1-2; no reliable D call. In germline, CDR1 is SEHNR, CDR2 FQNEAQ (reference sequence). V dropped 4 bases and J dropped 4 bases, with 19 bases sitting between them. This CDR3 has 16 residues. The CDR3 region is CASSSSGGGSSYGYTF. Here the CDR3 DNA reads TGTGCCAGCAGCTCCTCGGGAGGAGGGTCGAGCTATGGCTACACCTTC. The whole variable domain, remainder taken from reference TRBV7-9 and TRBJ1-2, is DTGVSQNPRHKITKRGQNVTFRCDPISEHNRLYWYRQTLGQGPEFLTYFQNEAQLEKSRLLSDRFSAERPKGSFSTLEIQRTEQGDSAMYLCASSSSGGGSSYGYTFGSGTRLTVV.

The chain couples TRBV19 to TRBJ1-5; TRBD1 might be the D (5 bases). The V gene lost 1 base and the J gene lost 10 bases, with 14 bases spanning the gap. The CDR3 has 14 residues. CDR1 is LNHDA and CDR2 is SQIVND in the germline V gene (reference sequence). The CDR3 reads CASSIGQGGSPQHF. The DNA for the CDR3 is TGTGCCAGTAGTATAGGTCAGGGCGGGAGTCCCCAGCATTTT.

V gene TRBV6-5 combines with J gene TRBJ1-5; D remains ambiguous. The germline gives CDR1 MNHEY, CDR2 SVGAGI. Trimming pared 6 bases from V and 2 bases from J, leaving 11 bases between. There are 14 residues in the CDR3. The CDR3 here is CASRDEAGNQPQHF. As DNA, the CDR3 is TGTGCCAGCAGGGACGAAGCGGGCAATCAGCCCCAGCATTTT.

J is TRBJ2-2 and V is TRBV12-3 or TRBV12-4; TRBD2 might be the D (5 bases). The CDR3 totals 13 residues. With 5 bases removed from V and 5 bases from J, the gap between germline ends came to 9 bases. CDR3 region: CASSPGWTGELFF. The CDR3 DNA is TGTGCCAGCAGTCCGGGGTGGACCGGGGAGCTGTTTTTT.

This chain joins TRBV12-5 and TRBJ2-3; possible D gene TRBD2, 5 bases. Germline assignment: CDR1 LGHNT and CDR2 FRNRAP. The CDR3 extends over 13 amino acids. Trimming took 5 bases from V and 7 from J, leaving 13 bases between them. The CDR3 coding sequence is TGTGCTAGTGGTCCAAGCGGTGCAAATACGCAGTATTTT. Its translation: CASGPSGANTQYF.

The chain couples TRBV2 to TRBJ1-3; D remains unclear. The ends were cut back, 8 bases at V and 4 bases at J, with 18 bases in the middle. CDR3 size: 15 residues. Germline V gene data show CDR1 as SNHLY and CDR2 as FYNNEI. CDR3 loop: CASQLSGRGGNTIYF. The CDR3 nucleotides are TGTGCCAGCCAGCTGTCAGGACGGGGAGGAAACACCATATATTTT.

This clone was found a few times. The chain couples TRBV3-1 (or the pseudogene TRBV3-2) to TRBJ2-7, with 7 bases aligning to TRBD2. CDR3 length equals 14 residues. The junction had 5 bases not matched to a gene; V was cut back by 0 bases and J by 6 bases. Germline V gene lookup returns CDR1 LGHDT and CDR2 YNNKEL (reference sequence). The CDR3 loop reads CASSQEAGVPEQYF. CDR3 nucleotide sequence: TGTGCCAGCAGCCAAGAGGCGGGGGTACCCGAGCAGTACTTC.

The chain links TRBV3-1 (or the pseudogene TRBV3-2) to TRBJ2-1; 11 bases are shared with TRBD2. Per the germline V gene, CDR1 is LGHDT and CDR2 is YNNKEL (reference sequence). CDR3 length: 18 residues. The V gene end was trimmed by 6 bases and the J gene end by 7 bases; junction bases not matched to a gene: 17. The CDR3 DNA sequence: TGTGCCAGCAGATCCAGGGGGACTAGCGGAACCTGGGCGAATGAGCAGTTCTTC. It specifies CASRSRGTSGTWANEQFF.

The J gene is TRBJ2-2, the V gene TRBV28; a weak D match, TRBD1 (6 bases). The CDR3 extends over 13 amino acids. V gave up 7 bases and J gave up 3 bases, with 9 bases separating them. The V gene's germline CDR1 is MDHEN and CDR2 SYDVKM. In DNA form, the CDR3 reads TGTGCCAGCAATTACAGGGACACCGGGGAGCTGTTTTTT. It is translated as CASNYRDTGELFF.

This clone was found once. J is TRBJ1-2 and V is TRBV28; 7 bases are shared with TRBD1. The germline V gene has CDR1 MDHEN and CDR2 SYDVKM. The trim removed 7 bases at V and 6 bases at J, leaving 8 bases unmatched. The CDR3 is made up of 13 amino acids. CDR3 in amino acids: CASTLQGTDGYTF. The CDR3 nucleotides read TGTGCCAGCACCCTCCAGGGGACAGATGGCTACACCTTC.

This chain uses TRBV18 with TRBJ2-7; D gene ambiguous. Germline CDR1 and CDR2: KGHSH and LQKENI. Trimming removed 3 bases from V and 6 bases from J, with 15 bases in between. The CDR3 runs 14 residues. CDR3 protein: CASSPGEQDGEQYF. CDR3 nucleotide sequence: TGTGCCAGCTCACCGGGCGAGCAGGATGGCGAGCAGTACTTC.

V gene TRBV6-5 combines with J gene TRBJ1-1; D is possibly TRBD1 (6 bases). CDR1 and CDR2 from the germline V gene are MNHEY and SVGAGI. The CDR3 runs 14 residues. V lost 10 bases and J 0 bases, leaving 15 bases between the germline ends. CDR3 amino acids: CANGGQGVNTEAFF. CDR3 DNA sequence: TGTGCCAACGGGGGGCAGGGAGTGAACACTGAAGCTTTCTTT.

The CDR3 here is CASSLGTGGNTIYF. Written as DNA, the CDR3 is TGTGCCAGCAGCCTGGGGACAGGTGGAAACACCATATATTTT. The gene calls are TRBV16 and TRBJ1-3, with 8 bases lining up with TRBD1. Trimming took 4 bases from V and 3 from J; bases not matched to a gene: 2. Germline V CDR1 and CDR2: KGHSY, FQNENV. The CDR3 length is 14 residues.

J is TRBJ1-2 and V is TRBV3-1 (or the pseudogene TRBV3-2), with TRBD1 matching over 12 bases. Germline CDR1 is LGHDT and CDR2 is YNNKEL (reference sequence). V dropped 3 bases and J dropped 7; count of bases not matched to a gene: 6. This CDR3 is built from 15 residues. This CDR3 reads CASSQGTGGRSGYTF. CDR3 DNA: TGTGCCAGCAGCCAGGGGACAGGGGGCAGAAGTGGCTACACCTTC.

Only a few counts were recorded for this clone. This chain connects TRBV28 to TRBJ1-2, with 7 bases that match TRBD1. V lost 4 bases and J lost 2; bases outside the gene matches: 4. This CDR3 has 14 amino acids. In germline, CDR1 is MDHEN, CDR2 SYDVKM. CDR3 DNA: TGTGCCAGCAGTTGGGGACAGAAGAACTATGGCTACACCTTC. As protein: CASSWGQKNYGYTF.